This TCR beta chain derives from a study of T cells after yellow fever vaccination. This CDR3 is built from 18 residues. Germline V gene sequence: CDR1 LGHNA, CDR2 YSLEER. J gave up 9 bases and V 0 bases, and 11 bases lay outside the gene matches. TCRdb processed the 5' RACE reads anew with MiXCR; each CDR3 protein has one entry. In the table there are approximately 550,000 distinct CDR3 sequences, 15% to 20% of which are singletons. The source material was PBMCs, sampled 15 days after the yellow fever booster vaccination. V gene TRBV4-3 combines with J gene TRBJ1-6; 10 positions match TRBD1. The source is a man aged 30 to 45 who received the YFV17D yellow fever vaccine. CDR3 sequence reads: CASSQDSSGTGVSSPLHF. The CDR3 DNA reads TGCGCCAGCAGCCAAGACTCGTCCGGGACAGGGGTTAGTTCACCCCTCCACTTT.